The sequence of this T cell receptor beta chain was determined in a study of blood T cells in healthy people across ages. Study conclusions and caveats: From one million sequenced T cells, diversity estimates were lower bounds. Since the PBMCs were unsorted, naive and antigen-experienced cells could not be conclusively compared.

J lost 2 bases, V lost 3 bases, and 3 bases had no gene match. CDR1 is MDHEN, CDR2 SYDVKM, per germline. The length of the CDR3 is 14 residues. On this clonotype: What it binds is not known.

Next came a second PCR, run for roughly 7 to 12 cycles, which used a sample-barcoded 5' primer along with a J-beta primer mix. A template-switch adaptor with 12 random nucleotides tagged each cDNA molecule. TCRdb passed the 5' RACE reads through MiXCR, listing each CDR3 protein once. The table shows 1.4 million or so distinct CDR3 sequences, with about 42% occurring only once. The sequence was collected from a woman between 18 and 29 years old in good health. The chain employs TRBV28 and TRBJ2-7, with TRBD1 matching over 8 bases. Sequencing was carried out using blood. The CDR3 DNA follows: TGTGCCAGCAGTTTCAGGGGGCTCGCCTACGAGCAGTACTTC. Translation: CASSFRGLAYEQYF.